The table lists the clone carrying this TCR beta chain with many counts. The antigen remains undetermined. The authors made cDNA by 5'RACE with 10-nucleotide random UMIs. Every sequencing run drew on 15-18 subjects and yielded over 170 million TCR-beta sequences. MiXCR was run by TCRdb on the 5' RACE reads, yielding one entry per CDR3 protein. Seen here are some 54,000 distinct CDR3 sequences, approximately 11% observed once, and the top ten hold 5% to 8.5%. This sample was taken from a study of neurological immune-mediated disorders. Regarding the study as a whole: Multiple sclerosis, the disease with the least TCR clonal expansion, fell below healthy controls, whereas HTLV-1-associated myelopathy showed the most.

CDR3 length equals 15 residues. Germline CDR1 is SGHVS and CDR2 is FNYEAQ. V was trimmed by 0 bases and J by 2 bases, leaving 7 bases between them. Noted time point: longitudinal time-point 1 (baseline). Specimen: PBMCs. This sequence originates from a male donor with HTLV-1-associated myelopathy (HAM/TSP). The V and J genes are TRBV7-6 and TRBJ2-2; D is possibly TRBD1 (5 bases). CDR3 DNA: TGTGCCAGCAGCTTAGCGGACATTAACACCGGGGAGCTGTTTTTT. Translated, it gives CASSLADINTGELFF.